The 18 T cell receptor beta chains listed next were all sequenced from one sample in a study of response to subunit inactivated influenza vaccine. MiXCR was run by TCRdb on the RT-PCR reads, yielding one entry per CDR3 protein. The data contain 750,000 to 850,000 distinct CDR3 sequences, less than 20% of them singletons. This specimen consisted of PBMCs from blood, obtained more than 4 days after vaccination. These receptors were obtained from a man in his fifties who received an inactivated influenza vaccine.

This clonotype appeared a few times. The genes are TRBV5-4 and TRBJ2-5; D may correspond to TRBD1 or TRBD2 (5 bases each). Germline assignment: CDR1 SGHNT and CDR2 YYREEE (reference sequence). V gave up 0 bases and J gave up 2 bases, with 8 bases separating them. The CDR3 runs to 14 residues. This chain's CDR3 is CASSLVGTQETQYF. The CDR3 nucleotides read TGTGCCAGCAGCTTGGTAGGGACGCAAGAGACCCAGTACTTC.

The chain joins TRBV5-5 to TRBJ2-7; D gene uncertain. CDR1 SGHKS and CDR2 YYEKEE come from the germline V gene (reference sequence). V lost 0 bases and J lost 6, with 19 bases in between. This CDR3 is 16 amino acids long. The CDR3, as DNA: TGTGCCAGCAGCTTGGAAGCCCAGGCTATCGGCCCCGAGCAGTACTTC. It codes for CASSLEAQAIGPEQYF. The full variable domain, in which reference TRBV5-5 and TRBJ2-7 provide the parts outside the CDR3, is DAGVTQSPTHLIKTRGQQVTLRCSPISGHKSVSWYQQVLGQGPQFIFQYYEKEERGRGNFPDRFSARQFPNYSSELNVNALLLGDSALYLCASSLEAQAIGPEQYFGPGTRLTVT.

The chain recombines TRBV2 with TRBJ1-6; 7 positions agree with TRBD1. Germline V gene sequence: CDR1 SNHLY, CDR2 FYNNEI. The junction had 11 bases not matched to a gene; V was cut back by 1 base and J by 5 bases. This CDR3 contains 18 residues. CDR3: CASSEDLDRSGHNSPLHF. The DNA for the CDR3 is TGTGCCAGCAGTGAAGACCTGGACAGGTCGGGTCATAATTCACCCCTCCACTTT. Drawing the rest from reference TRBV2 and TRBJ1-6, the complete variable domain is EPEVTQTPSHQVTQMGQEVILRCVPISNHLYFYWYRQILGQKVEFLVSFYNNEISEKSEIFDDQFSVERPDGSNFTLKIRSTKLEDSAMYFCASSEDLDRSGHNSPLHFGNGTRLTVT.

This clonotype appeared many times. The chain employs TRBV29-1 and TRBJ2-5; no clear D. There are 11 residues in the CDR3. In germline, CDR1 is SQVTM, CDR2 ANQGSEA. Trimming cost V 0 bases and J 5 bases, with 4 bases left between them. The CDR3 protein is CSVEERETQYF. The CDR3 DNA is TGCAGCGTTGAAGAGCGGGAGACCCAGTACTTC.

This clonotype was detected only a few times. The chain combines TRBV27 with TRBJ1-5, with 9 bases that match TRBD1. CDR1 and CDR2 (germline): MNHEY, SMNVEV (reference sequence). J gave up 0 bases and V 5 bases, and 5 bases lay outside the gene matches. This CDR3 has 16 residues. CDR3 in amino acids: CASSERGQGSNQPQHF. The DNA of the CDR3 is TGTGCCAGCAGTGAAAGGGGACAGGGTAGCAATCAGCCCCAGCATTTT.

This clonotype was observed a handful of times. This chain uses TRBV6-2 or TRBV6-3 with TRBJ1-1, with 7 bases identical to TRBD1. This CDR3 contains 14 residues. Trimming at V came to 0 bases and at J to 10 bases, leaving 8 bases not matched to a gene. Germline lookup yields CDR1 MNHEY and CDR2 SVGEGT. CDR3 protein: CASSYSNMRGRAFF. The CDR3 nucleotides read TGTGCCAGCAGTTACTCGAATATGAGGGGGCGAGCTTTCTTT.

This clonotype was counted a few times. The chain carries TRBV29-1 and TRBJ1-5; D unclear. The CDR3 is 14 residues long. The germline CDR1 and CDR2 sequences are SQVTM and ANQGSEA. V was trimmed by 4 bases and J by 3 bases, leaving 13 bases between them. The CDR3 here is CSVAKGGVNQPQHF. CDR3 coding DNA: TGCAGCGTTGCTAAGGGCGGAGTCAATCAGCCCCAGCATTTT.

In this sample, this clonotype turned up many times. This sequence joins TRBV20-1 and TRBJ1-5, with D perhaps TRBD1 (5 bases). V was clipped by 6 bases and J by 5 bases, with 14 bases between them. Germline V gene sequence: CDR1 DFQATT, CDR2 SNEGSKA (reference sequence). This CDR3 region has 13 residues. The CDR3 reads CSAPPGGDQPQHF. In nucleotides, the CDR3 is TGCAGTGCCCCCCCTGGGGGGGATCAGCCCCAGCATTTT.

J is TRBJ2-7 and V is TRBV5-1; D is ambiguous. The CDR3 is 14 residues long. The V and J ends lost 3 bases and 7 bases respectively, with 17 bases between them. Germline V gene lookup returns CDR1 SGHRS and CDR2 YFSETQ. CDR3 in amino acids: CASSYDSAPGEQYF. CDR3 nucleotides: TGCGCCAGCAGCTACGACTCGGCTCCCGGGGAGCAGTACTTC.

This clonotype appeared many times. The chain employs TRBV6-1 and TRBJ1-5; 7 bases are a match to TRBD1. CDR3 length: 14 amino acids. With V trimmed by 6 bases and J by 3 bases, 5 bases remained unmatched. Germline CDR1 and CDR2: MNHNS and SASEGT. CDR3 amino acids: CASSSGQVNQPQHF. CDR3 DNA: TGTGCCAGCAGCTCCGGACAGGTCAATCAGCCCCAGCATTTT.

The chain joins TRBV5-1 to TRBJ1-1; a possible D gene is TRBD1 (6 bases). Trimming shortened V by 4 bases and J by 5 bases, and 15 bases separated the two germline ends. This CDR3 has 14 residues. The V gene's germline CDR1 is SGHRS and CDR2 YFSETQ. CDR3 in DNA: TGCGCCAGCAGCCTAAGACAGGCTTCAACTGAAGCTTTCTTT. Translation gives CASSLRQASTEAFF.

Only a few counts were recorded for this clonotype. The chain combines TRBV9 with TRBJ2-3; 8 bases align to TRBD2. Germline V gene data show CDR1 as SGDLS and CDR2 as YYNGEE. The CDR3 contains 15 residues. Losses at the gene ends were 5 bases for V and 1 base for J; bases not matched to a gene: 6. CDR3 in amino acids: CASSLASGRTDTQYF. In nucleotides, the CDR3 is TGTGCCAGCAGTTTGGCTAGCGGGCGCACAGATACGCAGTATTTT.

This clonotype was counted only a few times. CDR3 coding DNA: TGTGCCAGCACCATTTCCGGGACAGGGGATAGTAATTCACCCCTCCACTTT. It encodes CASTISGTGDSNSPLHF. The chain links TRBV5-5 to TRBJ1-6, with 10 bases lining up with TRBD1. The CDR3 sequence is 17 residues long. J was trimmed by 6 bases and V by 6 bases; bases with no gene match: 12. Germline V gene data show CDR1 as SGHKS and CDR2 as YYEKEE (reference sequence).

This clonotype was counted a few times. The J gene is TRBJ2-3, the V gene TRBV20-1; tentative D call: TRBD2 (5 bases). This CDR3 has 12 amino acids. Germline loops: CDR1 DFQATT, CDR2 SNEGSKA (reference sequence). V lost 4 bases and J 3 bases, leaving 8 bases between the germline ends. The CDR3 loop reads CSANRLTDTQYF. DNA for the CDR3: TGCAGTGCTAATAGACTAACAGATACGCAGTATTTT.

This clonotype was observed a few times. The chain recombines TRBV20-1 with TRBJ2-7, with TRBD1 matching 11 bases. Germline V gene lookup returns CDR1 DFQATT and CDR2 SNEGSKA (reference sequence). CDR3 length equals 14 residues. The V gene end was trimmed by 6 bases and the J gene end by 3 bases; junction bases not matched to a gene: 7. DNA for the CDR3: TGCAGTGCCCGTGCCGGGACAGGGGGCTACGAGCAGTACTTC. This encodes CSARAGTGGYEQYF.

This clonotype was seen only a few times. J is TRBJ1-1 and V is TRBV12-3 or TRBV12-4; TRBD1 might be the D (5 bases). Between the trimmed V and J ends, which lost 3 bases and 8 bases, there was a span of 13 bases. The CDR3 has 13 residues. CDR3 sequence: CASSFGQGLEAFF. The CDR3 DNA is TGTGCCAGCAGTTTTGGTCAGGGTCTAGAAGCTTTCTTT.

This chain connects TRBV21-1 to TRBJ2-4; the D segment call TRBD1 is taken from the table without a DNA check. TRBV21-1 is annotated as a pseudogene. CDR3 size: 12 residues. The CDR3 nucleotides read TGTGCCAGCAGCACCCCGGCAAACATTCAGTACTTC. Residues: CASSTPANIQYF.

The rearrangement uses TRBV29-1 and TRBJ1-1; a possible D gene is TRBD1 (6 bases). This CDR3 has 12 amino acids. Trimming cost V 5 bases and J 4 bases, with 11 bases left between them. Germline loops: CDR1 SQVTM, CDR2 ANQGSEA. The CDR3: CSVQKGVTEAFF. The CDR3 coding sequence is TGCAGCGTTCAAAAGGGGGTCACTGAAGCTTTCTTT.